The 24 T cell receptor beta chains reported below all come from one sample, sequenced in a study of blood T cell repertoires in COVID-19. The assay was immunoSEQ multiplex PCR, and TCRdb's table has in-frame clones only and misses some. Among 130,000 or so clones listed, approximately 90% were seen once. Sample: peripheral blood. Receptors were obtained from a man aged 50 or older with acute or convalescent COVID-19.

The chain is built from TRBV4-2 and TRBJ2-1, with a tentative D call TRBD2 (6 bases). Per the germline V gene, CDR1 is LGHNA and CDR2 is YNFKEQ. The length of the CDR3 is 13 residues. The V gene lost 2 bases and the J gene lost 7 bases, with 9 bases spanning the gap. The CDR3 spells CASSQPGTNEQFF. In DNA, the CDR3 is TGTGCCAGCAGCCAACCGGGGACTAATGAGCAGTTCTTC.

This sequence joins TRBV28 and TRBJ1-6; maybe TRBD1 (5 bases). V was shortened by 1 base and J by 10 bases, with 11 bases between the two germline ends. Germline values: CDR1 MDHEN, CDR2 SYDVKM. CDR3 length equals 14 residues. The CDR3 bases are TGTGCCAGCAGTTTATCGGGAGGGGAATCACCCCTCCACTTT. It specifies CASSLSGGESPLHF.

The chain has TRBV5-1 and TRBJ1-4, with TRBD1 as a possible D gene (5 bases). V lost 4 bases, J lost 8 bases, and 12 bases lay in between. Germline assignment: CDR1 SGHRS and CDR2 YFSETQ. This CDR3 is built from 13 residues. The chain's CDR3 is CASSRGFEEKLFF. The CDR3 DNA reads TGCGCCAGCAGCAGGGGATTTGAGGAAAAACTGTTTTTT.

V and J are TRBV6-6 and TRBJ2-2, with TRBD2 matching 8 bases. The V gene's germline CDR1 is MNHNY and CDR2 SVGAGI (reference sequence). The trim removed 6 bases at V and 0 bases at J, leaving 6 bases unmatched. CDR3 length equals 16 residues. For the CDR3, the DNA is TGTGCCAGCAGGACAACTAGCGGATCGAACACCGGGGAGCTGTTTTTT. Translating it yields CASRTTSGSNTGELFF.

CDR3 nucleotides: TGTGCCAGCAGCGGGCGCAGTAAAGAGACCCAGTACTTC. This encodes CASSGRSKETQYF. V is TRBV3-1 (or the pseudogene TRBV3-2) and J is TRBJ2-5; no firm D call. The germline V gene has CDR1 LGHDT and CDR2 YNNKEL (reference sequence). V dropped 5 bases and J dropped 3 bases, with 10 bases sitting between them. The CDR3 has 13 residues.

The chain uses TRBV29-1 and TRBJ1-1; tentatively, D is TRBD1 (6 bases). Germline values: CDR1 SQVTM, CDR2 ANQGSEA. This CDR3 is built from 12 residues. Trimming left V 0 bases short and J 8 bases short, with 10 bases between. CDR3 residues: CSVEEGGREAFF. The CDR3 DNA reads as TGCAGCGTTGAAGAAGGGGGTAGGGAAGCTTTCTTT. The whole variable domain, filled in from reference TRBV29-1 and TRBJ1-1, reads SAVISQKPSRDICQRGTSLTIQCQVDSQVTMMFWYRQQPGQSLTLIATANQGSEATYESGFVIDKFPISRPNLTFSTLTVSNMSPEDSSIYLCSVEEGGREAFFGQGTRLTVV.

The chain is built from TRBV4-1 and TRBJ2-3; TRBD2 matches 10 bases. The CDR3 runs 17 residues. V was clipped by 3 bases and J by 6 bases; unmatched bases: 12. The germline V gene has CDR1 MGHRA and CDR2 YSYEKL. This CDR3 reads CASSHRPGTSVHDTQYF. CDR3 nucleotide sequence: TGCGCCAGCAGCCATCGACCCGGGACTAGCGTCCACGATACGCAGTATTTT.

The V and J genes are TRBV4-2 and TRBJ1-2; 7 bases align to TRBD1. The CDR3 is 15 amino acids. Trimming at V came to 4 bases and at J to 5 bases, leaving 10 bases not matched to a gene. Germline V CDR1 and CDR2: LGHNA, YNFKEQ. The CDR3 here is CASSLGLGQNYGYTF. The CDR3 bases are TGTGCCAGCAGCCTAGGCTTGGGACAGAATTATGGCTACACCTTC.

V and J are TRBV11-2 and TRBJ2-3; 10 bases agree with TRBD2. Germline V lookup: CDR1 SGHAT, CDR2 FQNNGV. The J segment lost 3 bases and the V segment lost 7 bases, leaving 7 bases of the junction unmatched. The CDR3 is 15 residues long. The CDR3 here is CASIPGLARTDTQYF. The DNA for the CDR3 is TGTGCCAGCATTCCGGGACTAGCGCGTACAGATACGCAGTATTTT.

This clone has just one count. The CDR3 here is CASSGVPNTEAFF. Written as DNA, the CDR3 is TGTGCCAGCTCAGGAGTTCCGAACACTGAAGCTTTCTTT. The rearrangement links TRBV18 to TRBJ1-1; D remains unclear. The V gene's germline CDR1 is KGHSH and CDR2 LQKENI. The CDR3 is 13 amino acids. Trimming pared 5 bases from V and 1 base from J, leaving 8 bases between. The full variable domain, rest sourced from reference TRBV18 and TRBJ1-1, is NAGVMQNPRHLVRRRGQEARLRCSPMKGHSHVYWYRQLPEEGLKFMVYLQKENIIDESGMPKERFSAEFPKEGPSILRIQQVVRGDSAAYFCASSGVPNTEAFFGQGTRLTVV.

The chain employs TRBV18 and TRBJ1-4, with TRBD1 identical over 8 bases. There are 14 residues in the CDR3. The junction had 5 bases not matched to a gene; V was cut back by 6 bases and J by 5 bases. CDR1 and CDR2 from the germline V gene are KGHSH and LQKENI. The CDR3 protein is CASSPGGGNEKLFF. DNA for the CDR3: TGTGCCAGCTCCCCAGGGGGCGGGAATGAAAAACTGTTTTTT. The full variable domain, with the rest looked up from reference TRBV18 and TRBJ1-4, is NAGVMQNPRHLVRRRGQEARLRCSPMKGHSHVYWYRQLPEEGLKFMVYLQKENIIDESGMPKERFSAEFPKEGPSILRIQQVVRGDSAAYFCASSPGGGNEKLFFGSGTQLSVL.

The genes are TRBV29-1 and TRBJ2-1; 7 bases map to TRBD1. The CDR3 covers 14 residues. Germline trimming cut 7 bases from V and 0 bases from J; bases unmatched to any gene: 6. Germline V gives CDR1 SQVTM, CDR2 ANQGSEA. DNA of the CDR3: TGCAGCGCCAAGACAGGGATCTCCTACAATGAGCAGTTCTTC. Translating gives CSAKTGISYNEQFF.

This clone is a singleton in its sample. The chain employs TRBV2 and TRBJ2-5; 10 bases line up with TRBD1. After removal of 4 bases from V and 4 bases from J, the junction contained 0 bases not matched to a gene. This CDR3 is built from 13 residues. Per germline, CDR1 SNHLY and CDR2 FYNNEI. The CDR3 spells CASSGTGGETQYF. The CDR3 nucleotides read TGTGCCAGCAGTGGGACAGGGGGAGAGACCCAGTACTTC.

The chain carries TRBV13 and TRBJ1-1; TRBD1 matches at 7 bases. J was trimmed by 5 bases and V by 5 bases; bases with no gene match: 11. CDR3 length: 15 amino acids. From germline, CDR1 is PRHDT and CDR2 FYEKMQ (reference sequence). The CDR3 DNA reads as TGTGCCAGCAGCCCACCTGGGCAGGGACAGACTGAAGCTTTCTTT. Translated, it gives CASSPPGQGQTEAFF.

This rearrangement joins TRBV28 to TRBJ1-3; the match to TRBD1 covers 9 bases. Unmatched junction bases numbered 9, after V lost 8 bases and J lost 1 base. From germline, CDR1 is MDHEN and CDR2 SYDVKM. The CDR3 is 16 amino acids. The CDR3, as DNA: TGTGCCAGCGTTAGGGGAGGGACAGGGTCTGGAAACACCATATATTTT. It encodes CASVRGGTGSGNTIYF.

V is TRBV10-3 and J is TRBJ1-4; D might be TRBD1 (5 bases). Trimming took 3 bases from V and 10 from J, leaving 15 bases between them. This CDR3 comprises 14 residues. Germline V gene sequence: CDR1 ENHRY, CDR2 SYGVKD. CDR3 DNA: TGTGCCATCAGTGACAATTTAGGGGTCGGAAAACTGTTTTTT. Its protein is CAISDNLGVGKLFF.

The chain recombines TRBV5-4 with TRBJ2-7, with D maybe TRBD1 (5 bases). V lost 2 bases and J 2 bases, leaving 11 bases between the germline ends. The length of the CDR3 is 14 residues. Germline V lookup: CDR1 SGHNT, CDR2 YYREEE (reference sequence). CDR3 in amino acids: CASSFKDTAYEQYF. CDR3 DNA sequence: TGTGCCAGCAGCTTTAAGGACACAGCCTACGAGCAGTACTTC.

Here the CDR3 reads CASSQAGGEQYF. CDR3 DNA sequence: TGTGCCAGCAGCCAAGCCGGCGGCGAGCAGTACTTC. The genes are TRBV3-1 (or the pseudogene TRBV3-2) and TRBJ2-7; no firm D call. Trimming removed 1 base from V and 6 bases from J, with 7 bases in between. The length of the CDR3 is 12 residues. Germline-derived CDR1 and CDR2 are LGHDT and YNNKEL (reference sequence).

This sequence joins TRBV6-5 and TRBJ1-2; a weak D match, TRBD1 (5 bases). The CDR3 runs to 12 residues. The V end was cut by 2 bases, the J end by 5 bases, with 6 bases between. The germline V gene has CDR1 MNHEY and CDR2 SVGAGI. The CDR3 DNA reads as TGTGCCAGCAGTTACCAGGGTTATGGCTACACCTTC. Translated, it gives CASSYQGYGYTF.

The chain joins TRBV27 to TRBJ1-2; 7 bases match TRBD1. The CDR3 extends over 15 amino acids. V was pared by 5 bases and J by 3 bases, with 9 bases of the junction left unmatched. From germline, CDR1 is MNHEY and CDR2 SMNVEV (reference sequence). The CDR3 sequence is CASSPLQGWDYGYTF. CDR3 DNA: TGTGCCAGCAGTCCCTTACAGGGGTGGGACTATGGCTACACCTTC.

The rearrangement joins TRBV10-3 to TRBJ2-7; TRBD2 aligns across 8 bases. The CDR3 loop spans 12 amino acids. The germline V gene has CDR1 ENHRY and CDR2 SYGVKD. Trimming took 11 bases from V and 6 from J; bases not matched to a gene: 9. The CDR3 is CAASGREGEQYF. DNA for the CDR3: TGTGCCGCGTCCGGGAGGGAGGGCGAGCAGTACTTC.

The V call is TRBV2, the J call TRBJ2-3; 10 nucleotides align to TRBD1. Trimming removed 8 bases from V and 6 bases from J; junction bases left unmatched: 8. Germline CDR1 and CDR2: SNHLY and FYNNEI. CDR3 length: 14 residues. As DNA, the CDR3 is TGTGCCAGCCTCGTTAGGGACAGGGGTGATACGCAGTATTTT. Translating gives CASLVRDRGDTQYF.

The rearrangement links TRBV6-5 to TRBJ2-2; the match to TRBD1 covers 7 bases. The J segment lost 0 bases and the V segment lost 6 bases, leaving 1 base of the junction unmatched. Germline CDR1 is MNHEY and CDR2 is SVGAGI. The CDR3 has 14 amino acids. In nucleotides, the CDR3 is TGTGCCAGCAGCGGGACAGCGAACACCGGGGAGCTGTTTTTT. It is translated as CASSGTANTGELFF.

The chain couples TRBV3-1 (or the pseudogene TRBV3-2) to TRBJ1-1; D might be TRBD1 (6 bases). Germline-derived CDR1 and CDR2 are LGHDT and YNNKEL (reference sequence). The V gene lost 0 bases and the J gene lost 9 bases, with 8 bases spanning the gap. This CDR3 is 12 amino acids long. DNA of the CDR3: TGTGCCAGCAGCCAAGACAGGGGAAAAGCTTTCTTT. Its protein is CASSQDRGKAFF.